This note documents a single T cell receptor beta chain sequence. This clone is a singleton in its sample. Its cognate antigen has yet to be identified. Within one base of it there is no much larger clone, and no base qualities were kept. Library generation was performed with the immunoSEQ multiplex PCR assay. For the multiplex PCR, a mixture combining 60 forward primers for TCR Vbeta segments and 13 reverse primers for TCR Jbeta segments was used. A multiplex PCR assay on genomic DNA amplified the CDR3 region of rearranged TCR beta genes. Amplified TCR beta libraries were sequenced as 87-base-pair reads on the Illumina HiSeq System. In the authors' own workflow: In a later analysis, 80 million or so unique TCR beta chains were counted across the 500 to 850 repertoires, and around 10 million of these chains were shared by at least two donors. Raw reads were error-corrected and collapsed into unique sequences by a nearest-neighbor algorithm in which closely related sequences were merged to remove PCR and sequencing errors. V, D and J gene segments were assigned by aligning CDR3 sequences to IMGT reference sequences. For a sequence to be retained, at least a six-nucleotide match to both a V gene segment and a J gene segment was required. A rearrangement was called productive if the CDR3 had no stop codons and remained in frame with V and J, and every other rearrangement was called non-productive. CDR3 was defined by IMGT convention, running from the second conserved V-encoded cysteine to the conserved J-encoded phenylalanine. In an earlier analysis of around 540 of the donors, sequences lacking an unambiguous match to a single V gene segment were excluded. In an earlier analysis of approximately 500 of the donors, a V segment was called functional when productive rearrangements were above 56.7%, and segregating when the standard deviation between donors exceeded 5%. A statistical classification framework was built for diagnosing cytomegalovirus status from the catalog of TCR beta chain sequences. A later analysis assigned V and J genes by comparing TCR nucleotide sequences with IMGT/GENE-DB human TR gene sequences. Using the TCRdist pipeline, a later analysis assigned CDR3 sequences along with most-parsimonious VDJ recombination scenarios. In a later analysis, each TCR beta chain was defined by its CDR3 amino acid sequence together with its V-gene family, and reads without a unique V-gene family were excluded. A later analysis removed 550 to 700 highly shared, low-generation-probability nucleotide sequences to deal with suspected cross-contamination and a sequencing artifact. A later analysis calculated a clonal expansion index for each public chain from normalized within-repertoire ranks of inferred template counts. A later analysis computed generation probabilities with a VDJ recombination model fitted to out-of-frame rearrangements, and checked the results against IGoR. In a later analysis, TCR-TCR, TCR-HLA and TCR-CMV co-occurrence was scored with hypergeometric tests, and a repertoire-size bias correction was applied to TCR pairs. False discovery rates were estimated in a later analysis by permuting HLA or CMV assignments 20 times. A later analysis grouped co-occurring TCRs with DBSCAN, adding TCRdist sequence similarity when clustering within HLA-allele-positive subsets. Co-occurrence clustering excluded repertoires with fewer than 30,000 or more than 120,000 public chains, plus five with anomalous nucleotide sharing. As stored in TCRdb, this immuneACCESS dataset retains in-frame rearrangements with V and J assigned. A fraction of the clones does not appear; measured against another copy, unresolved V genes explain less than half of the discrepancy, and the remainder lacks a known reason. D and trimming were read from the DNA, whereas the V and J calls and clone size are those reported in that table. Present in this sample are around 99,000 clones, roughly 76% of which were seen just once. The ten most abundant clones make up 7.7% of the sample.

The cohort consisted of 600 or so healthy bone marrow donors. At the time of sampling, all cohort members were nominally healthy, though unrecorded immune exposures were likely present. The donor was CMV seropositive and belonged to the group of about 290 seropositive cohort members. A peripheral blood sample was collected from each donor, and TCR beta sequencing was performed on peripheral blood mononuclear cells. The Qiagen DNeasy Blood Extraction Kit was used to extract genomic DNA from the blood cell samples. This entry belongs to a study of cytomegalovirus exposure and HLA in healthy donors (dated by TCRdb to 2016 to 2017). Turning to the overall study: In an earlier analysis of roughly 500 of the donors, roughly 300 Gb of sequence data and 117 million unique TCR beta sequences from about 179 million T cells were reported. An early release covering about 600 HLA-typed donors comprised approximately 300 gigabases of sequencing data and approximately 85 million unique TCR sequences. Among the approximately 400 genotyped donors, under 90% belonged to the genetic ancestry cluster associated with self-reported Caucasian donors. The study was designed to test whether signatures of past pathogen exposure could be identified by cataloging public T cell receptors. The study used immunosequencing to profile the T cell repertoires of more than 650 subjects and linked those repertoires to cytomegalovirus serostatus. Besides the first cohort of roughly 640 subjects, a separate validation cohort made up of over 95 different subjects was used. The study combined high-throughput TCR immunosequencing, statistical association of individual TCRs with disease status, and machine learning to predict cytomegalovirus infection status. To study patterns of TCR occurrence, a later analysis re-analyzed previously published TCR beta repertoires from more than 550 donors and added high-resolution HLA genotyping. Rather than drawing on any new phenotypic data, the later analysis identified candidate immune exposures from TCR beta sequences and the way those sequences occurred across donors. An earlier analysis of around 540 of the donors applied high-throughput TCR beta sequencing to assess whether each TCR beta V gene segment acted as functional or pseudogenic. Donor age, sex, ethnicity and CMV serostatus were collected together with the repertoire data. Genome-wide SNP genotypes for about 65% of the 666 donors were used in a later genetic analysis, which treated that subset as a discovery cohort. Every repertoire in the discovery cohort had been generated on one and the same sequencing platform. HLA typing included class I and class II loci at four-digit resolution. Typing coverage differed by locus: A, B, C, DRB1 and DQB1 were typed in roughly 629-640 donors, DQA1 in about 500, DPA1 in around 600, and DPB1 in just under 490. Roughly five DR-DQ haplotypes were handled as single units for association and clustering because linkage in the cohort was strong. Among around 400 genotyped donors of the cohort, an average of about 220,000 unique TCR beta nucleotide sequences was sequenced per donor, of which about 19% were non-productive. Overall study outcomes, separate from this receptor: A later genetic analysis reported fewer N-insertions in productive TCRs among donors in an Asian-associated ancestry cluster than the approximately 670-donor mean. A cluster of highly shared sequence variants was judged likely to be a technical artifact of the sequencing pipeline. Because some donors lacked HLA typing at each locus, the association tests relied only on the typed subset. About 17 rarely observed V segments, including chromosome 9 orphons, were excluded from the earlier analysis of several hundred of the donors because counts were too low. It was suggested by the authors that the approach could potentially be generalized to other disease states and immunological phenotypes. Most TCR sequences were seen in very few donors, while some public TCRs were found in many individuals. V-gene and J-gene trimming of TCR beta chains was associated with a missense DCLRE1C variant in a later genetic analysis, and the association was replicated in an independent cohort. An earlier analysis of approximately 500 of the donors showed that most TCR beta V segments appeared in productive rearrangements either about 87% or about 30% of the time, which broadly matched IMGT annotations. Three of the identified cytomegalovirus-associated TCR beta chains were confirmed in vitro to be specific for cytomegalovirus antigens. According to a later analysis, parvovirus B19, influenza, CMV and Epstein-Barr virus appeared linked to several top co-occurrence clusters. The only immune exposure information available for the cohort was CMV serostatus. A later analysis associated around 16,000 TCR beta sequences with specific HLA alleles at a false discovery rate of 0.05. According to a later analysis, most CMV-associated TCR beta chains appeared to be HLA-restricted, and the HLA associations seemed to be driven largely by CMV exposure. The presence/absence analyses assumed that sequencing depth was roughly uniform across donors, and that assumption may not be true. A later analysis found that HLA-associated TCR beta chains were more clonally expanded and had lower generation probabilities than equally common non-associated chains. Linkage disequilibrium might explain the correlated functional status among segregating V segments, but an unknown experimental factor could not be ruled out. The study gave a list of 150 to 200 TCR beta chains associated with cytomegalovirus. According to a later analysis, TCR association rates differed among HLA loci, with DRB1 alleles showing the most associated TCRs and HLA-C alleles showing the fewest. The classifier was reported to diagnose cytomegalovirus status with high specificity and sensitivity in both the original and validation cohorts. Only TCR beta chains were sequenced in this cohort, and the absence of alpha or paired-chain data limited detectable features. When HLA alleles, especially DR and DQ, strongly co-occurred, attributing TCR associations to individual alleles was difficult. A further reported finding was that TCR beta sequences accurately predicted the HLA-A and HLA-B alleles for most subjects in the first cohort.

The clonotype originates from a woman in her forties or fifties in good health and CMV-seropositive. What was sequenced was PBMCs.

The sequence in DNA is TGTGCCAGTAGTACCCTACTAGCGGGAGGTCGGGACATTCAGTACTTC. This sequence encodes CASSTLLAGGRDIQYF. Rearrangement joined TRBV19 to TRBJ2-4, with 12 bases aligning to TRBD2. Inclusive of the bounding cysteine and phenylalanine, the CDR3 is 16 residues long. Only the CDR3 DNA stays, 48 bases, in frame from base 1. Germline trimming amounts to 4 bases on V and 8 bases on J, with 9 as the count of junction bases outside the gene matches. The germline V gene (reference sequence) gives CDR1 as LNHDA and CDR2 as SQIVND.